This entry lists 24 T cell receptor beta chains sequenced from one sample in a study of cytomegalovirus exposure and HLA in healthy donors. Primers for the PCR totalled 60 Vbeta and 13 Jbeta. Method: immunoSEQ multiplex PCR; TCRdb's copy keeps in-frame clones and lacks some. The table lists about 130,000 clones, approximately 70% of them singletons. Input material: PBMCs. Receptor source: a woman aged 60-75 years in good health and CMV-seropositive.

This clone was observed a handful of times. This rearrangement joins TRBV10-1 to TRBJ2-7; D is possibly TRBD2 (6 bases). This CDR3 is 14 amino acids long. The germline V and J ends were trimmed by 0 bases and 0 bases, with 6 bases remaining between them. CDR1 is WNHNN, CDR2 SYGVQD, per germline (reference sequence). The CDR3 DNA reads as TGCGCCAGCAGTGAGTCCGGGAGCTCCTACGAGCAGTACTTC. It specifies CASSESGSSYEQYF.

This clone was counted a few times. The V and J genes are TRBV5-6 and TRBJ2-7; no clear D. The CDR3 has 13 amino acids. The V gene's germline CDR1 is SGHDT and CDR2 YYEEEE. Trimming left V 1 base short and J 1 base short, with 6 bases between. The CDR3 DNA is TGTGCCAGCAGCTTGCTACAGTCCTACGAGCAGTACTTC. Protein: CASSLLQSYEQYF.

The chain carries TRBV11-2 and TRBJ1-1, with TRBD1 as a possible D gene (5 bases). Germline V gene sequence: CDR1 SGHAT, CDR2 FQNNGV. V lost 1 base and J lost 11, with 17 bases in between. The CDR3 length is 14 residues. The CDR3 nucleotides are TGTGCCAGCAGCTTAGTTGCTCAGGGAGGGAAGGCTTTCTTT. Its translation: CASSLVAQGGKAFF.

The gene calls are TRBV19 and TRBJ2-5; 7 nucleotides agree with TRBD1. V was pared by 7 bases and J by 1 base, with 6 bases of the junction left unmatched. Per germline, CDR1 LNHDA and CDR2 SQIVND (reference sequence). The CDR3 totals 14 residues. The CDR3 DNA sequence: TGTGCCAGTAAACCAGACAGGGCCCAAGAGACCCAGTACTTC. As protein: CASKPDRAQETQYF.

In the case of this clone: At one end, the junction sequence differs from germline, possibly due to a read error. The chain recombines TRBV5-4 with TRBJ1-2; D unclear. CDR1 and CDR2 (germline): SGHNT, YYREEE (reference sequence). The CDR3 loop spans 15 amino acids. The CDR3: CASSLGGVSNSGYTF. The CDR3, as DNA: TGTGCCAGCAGCTTGGGGGGAGTCAGTAACTCTGGCTACACCTTC. The whole variable domain, filled in from reference TRBV5-4 and TRBJ1-2, reads ETGVTQSPTHLIKTRGQQVTLRCSSQSGHNTVSWYQQALGQGPQFIFQYYREEENGRGNFPPRFSGLQFPNYSSELNVNALELDDSALYLCASSLGGVSNSGYTFGSGTRLTVV.

V and J are TRBV30 and TRBJ2-1, with D unresolved. The CDR3 is 11 amino acids. Germline loops: CDR1 GTSNPN, CDR2 SVGIG (reference sequence). With 5 bases removed from V and 10 bases from J, the gap between germline ends came to 12 bases. CDR3 sequence: CAWAPQYEQFF. The DNA of the CDR3 is TGTGCCTGGGCCCCACAATACGAGCAGTTCTTC.

This sequence joins TRBV14 and TRBJ2-7; 10 nucleotides match TRBD2. Germline V gene sequence: CDR1 SGHDN, CDR2 FVKESK. Trimming cost V 4 bases and J 0 bases; bases outside gene matches: 6. The CDR3 consists of 16 residues. Written as DNA, the CDR3 is TGTGCCAGCAGCCCGCTAGCGGGGGCCTCCTCCTACGAGCAGTACTTC. It specifies CASSPLAGASSYEQYF.

This chain links TRBV5-1 with TRBJ2-1; 7 positions agree with TRBD2. The CDR3 is 15 amino acids. The ends lost 4 bases at V and 0 bases at J; junction bases unmatched: 4. Germline CDR1 reads SGHRS; CDR2 reads YFSETQ. CDR3 region: CASSLAVSSYNEQFF. The DNA for the CDR3 is TGCGCCAGCAGCCTAGCGGTTAGCTCCTACAATGAGCAGTTCTTC.

This chain connects TRBV10-3 to TRBJ1-4; TRBD1 aligns across 7 bases. This CDR3 region has 13 residues. Germline trimming cut 7 bases from V and 8 bases from J; bases unmatched to any gene: 7. Germline V gene sequence: CDR1 ENHRY, CDR2 SYGVKD. The CDR3 DNA is TGTGCCATCAAAGACAGGGTTGGCGAAAAACTGTTTTTT. Residues: CAIKDRVGEKLFF.

CDR3 sequence: CASSMTGGKTEAFF. The CDR3 DNA reads as TGTGCCAGTAGTATGACAGGGGGTAAGACTGAAGCTTTCTTT. V and J are TRBV19 and TRBJ1-1, with 9 bases lining up with TRBD1. Per the germline V gene, CDR1 is LNHDA and CDR2 is SQIVND (reference sequence). The V and J ends lost 3 bases and 5 bases, in that order; junction bases with no gene match: 4. The CDR3 is 14 residues long. The variable domain in full, with the rest retrieved from reference TRBV19 and TRBJ1-1, is DGGITQSPKYLFRKEGQNVTLSCEQNLNHDAMYWYRQDPGQGLRLIYYSQIVNDFQKGDIAEGYSVSREKKESFPLTVTSAQKNPTAFYLCASSMTGGKTEAFFGQGTRLTVV.

The V gene is TRBV28, the J gene TRBJ1-4; 11 bases are shared with TRBD1. The junction had 8 bases not matched to a gene; V was cut back by 6 bases and J by 8 bases. CDR3 length: 15 amino acids. From germline, CDR1 is MDHEN and CDR2 SYDVKM. CDR3 in amino acids: CASSHQGTGGEKLFF. In DNA, the CDR3 is TGTGCCAGCAGCCACCAGGGGACAGGGGGGGAAAAACTGTTTTTT.

The chain joins TRBV5-1 to TRBJ2-1; the match to TRBD1 covers 7 bases. The CDR3 runs 13 residues. The germline V gene encodes CDR1 SGHRS and CDR2 YFSETQ. J gave up 4 bases and V 5 bases, and 3 bases lay outside the gene matches. CDR3 DNA sequence: TGCGCCAGCAGGGGGACAGCTTACAATGAGCAGTTCTTC. This codes for CASRGTAYNEQFF.

V is TRBV2 and J is TRBJ2-1; tentatively, D is TRBD1 (6 bases). The CDR3 sequence is 12 residues long. Trimming removed 5 bases at V and 7 bases at J, with 9 bases between. Looked up from germline, CDR1 is SNHLY and CDR2 is FYNNEI. The DNA for the CDR3 is TGTGCCAGCAGTCCAGGGGTTAATGAGCAGTTCTTC. The encoded protein is CASSPGVNEQFF.

The chain recombines TRBV7-2 with TRBJ2-1, with 9 bases aligning to TRBD1. The CDR3 extends over 16 amino acids. The junction had 3 bases not matched to a gene; V was cut back by 3 bases and J by 0 bases. Germline-derived CDR1 and CDR2 are SGHTA and FQGNSA. The CDR3 spells CASSFPGQGSYNEQFF. DNA for the CDR3: TGTGCCAGCAGCTTCCCGGGACAGGGCTCCTACAATGAGCAGTTCTTC.

The J gene is TRBJ2-2, the V gene TRBV14; TRBD1 matches 8 bases. This CDR3 region has 19 residues. Trimming removed 4 bases from V and 0 bases from J; junction bases left unmatched: 13. The germline gives CDR1 SGHDN, CDR2 FVKESK. The DNA for the CDR3 is TGTGCCAGCAGCCCTAACAGGGGGAGCGTTTACTCGAACACCGGGGAGCTGTTTTTT. This gives the protein CASSPNRGSVYSNTGELFF.

The rearrangement links TRBV5-1 to TRBJ2-1; 9 nucleotides align to TRBD2. This CDR3 has 17 residues. CDR1 and CDR2 (germline): SGHRS, YFSETQ. Unmatched junction bases numbered 13, after V lost 1 base and J lost 8 bases. In DNA, the CDR3 is TGCGCCAGCAGCTTGAGGCCTAGCGGGATGATGGTATATGAGCAGTTCTTC. Amino acids: CASSLRPSGMMVYEQFF.

This clone appeared once. This chain links TRBV6-4 with TRBJ2-3; D unclear. CDR3 length: 13 residues. V lost 2 bases and J lost 3, with 6 bases in between. The germline CDR1 and CDR2 sequences are MRHNA and SNTAGT. CDR3: CASSDRLTDTQYF. Written as DNA, the CDR3 is TGTGCCAGCAGTGACAGACTTACAGATACGCAGTATTTT.

There are a few counts of this clone. The chain joins TRBV12-5 to TRBJ2-7; D remains unclear. The length of the CDR3 is 14 residues. CDR1 and CDR2 from the germline V gene are LGHNT and FRNRAP. V lost 0 bases and J 2 bases, leaving 8 bases between the germline ends. The CDR3: CASGLVAGTYEQYF. The CDR3 DNA reads as TGTGCTAGTGGTTTGGTTGCCGGTACCTACGAGCAGTACTTC.

V gene TRBV30 combines with J gene TRBJ2-1; TRBD2 matches at 9 bases. From germline, CDR1 is GTSNPN and CDR2 SVGIG (reference sequence). Trimming at V came to 5 bases and at J to 7 bases, leaving 3 bases not matched to a gene. The CDR3 loop spans 12 amino acids. The CDR3 reads CAWASGTNEQFF. CDR3 DNA: TGTGCCTGGGCTAGCGGGACTAATGAGCAGTTCTTC.

This clone has just one count. This chain joins TRBV19 and TRBJ2-5; possibly TRBD2 for D (5 bases). The CDR3 contains 13 residues. V was pared by 4 bases and J by 5 bases, with 11 bases between. Germline assignment: CDR1 LNHDA and CDR2 SQIVND (reference sequence). This CDR3 reads CASSTLRVETQYF. The CDR3 DNA follows: TGTGCCAGTAGTACTTTGCGGGTGGAGACCCAGTACTTC.

The V gene is TRBV5-1, the J gene TRBJ1-4, with D hard to call. The CDR3 contains 15 residues. V was shortened by 1 base and J by 3 bases, with 10 bases between the two germline ends. Germline V CDR1 and CDR2: SGHRS, YFSETQ. In DNA, the CDR3 is TGCGCCAGCAGCTTGAGGACTGGTTCTAATGAAAAACTGTTTTTT. This encodes CASSLRTGSNEKLFF.

V and J are TRBV14 and TRBJ1-1; no definite D call. CDR3 length: 13 residues. CDR1 and CDR2 (germline): SGHDN, FVKESK. V gave up 2 bases and J gave up 2 bases, with 6 bases separating them. The CDR3 here is CASSQKTNTEAFF. The CDR3 DNA reads as TGTGCCAGCAGCCAAAAGACTAACACTGAAGCTTTCTTT.

V and J are TRBV6-5 and TRBJ1-1; the D is unclear. V was cut by 5 bases and J by 10 bases, with 17 bases left in between. The CDR3 has 13 amino acids. CDR1 MNHEY and CDR2 SVGAGI come from the germline V gene. The CDR3 is CASSPPAGWRAFF. As DNA, the CDR3 is TGTGCCAGCAGTCCCCCCGCGGGGTGGCGAGCTTTCTTT.

The chain joins TRBV28 to TRBJ2-5; D might be TRBD2 (6 bases). Trimming cost V 6 bases and J 10 bases, with 12 bases left between them. CDR1 and CDR2 from the germline V gene are MDHEN and SYDVKM. The CDR3 spans 11 residues. The CDR3 DNA reads as TGTGCCAGCAGGGGAGGACCGGTCCAGTACTTC. This translates into CASRGGPVQYF.